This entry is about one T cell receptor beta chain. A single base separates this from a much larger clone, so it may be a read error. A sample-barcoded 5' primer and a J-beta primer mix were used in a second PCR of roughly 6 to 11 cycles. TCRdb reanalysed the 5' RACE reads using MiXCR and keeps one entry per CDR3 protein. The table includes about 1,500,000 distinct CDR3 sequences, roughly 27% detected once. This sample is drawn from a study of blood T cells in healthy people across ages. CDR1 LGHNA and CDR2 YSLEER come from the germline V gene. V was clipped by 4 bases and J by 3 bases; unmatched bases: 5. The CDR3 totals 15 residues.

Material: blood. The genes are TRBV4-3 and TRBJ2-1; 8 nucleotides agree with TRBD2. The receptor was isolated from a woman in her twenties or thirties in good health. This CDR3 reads CASSPQREFYNEQFF. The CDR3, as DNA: TGCGCCAGCAGCCCTCAGCGGGAGTTCTACAATGAGCAGTTCTTC.